This T cell receptor (beta chain) was recorded in a study of blood T cells in healthy people across ages. Study-wide results and caveats: The authors considered diversity estimates from one million T cells to be underestimates. Long-lived donors had more naive CD4+ cells and higher diversity than aged donors.

The use of a sample-barcoded 5' primer and a J-beta primer mix characterized a second PCR of roughly 7 to 12 cycles. Tagging of each cDNA molecule was performed by a template-switch adaptor with 12 random nucleotides. MiXCR, applied by TCRdb to the 5' RACE reads, yields one record per CDR3 protein. The repertoire holds about 380,000 distinct CDR3 sequences, with 45% to 60% as singletons. This clonotype was seen a few times. No antigen is known for it. Each individual donor underwent a draw of roughly 10 milliliters of peripheral blood. CDR1 is MDHEN, CDR2 SYDVKM, per germline. The CDR3 consists of 14 residues. Deletions cut 5 bases from V and 7 bases from J, with 17 bases between.

The chain joins TRBV28 to TRBJ1-2, with D perhaps TRBD1 (6 bases). This receptor was obtained from a man aged 60 to 69 in good health. Sequencing input: blood. The CDR3 is CASSDNAQGFGYTF. Here the CDR3 DNA reads TGTGCCAGCAGTGACAACGCACAGGGCTTTGGCTACACCTTC.